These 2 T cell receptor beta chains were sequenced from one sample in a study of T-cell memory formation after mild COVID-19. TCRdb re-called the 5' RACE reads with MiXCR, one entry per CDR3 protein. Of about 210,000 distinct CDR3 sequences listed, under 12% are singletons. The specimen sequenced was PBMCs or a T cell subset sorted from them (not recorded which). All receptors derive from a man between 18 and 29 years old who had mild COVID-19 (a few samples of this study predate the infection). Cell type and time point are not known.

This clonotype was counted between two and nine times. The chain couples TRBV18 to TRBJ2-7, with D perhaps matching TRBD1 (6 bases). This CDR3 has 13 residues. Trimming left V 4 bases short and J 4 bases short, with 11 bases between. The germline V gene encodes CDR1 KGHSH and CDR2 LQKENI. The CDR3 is CASSQDRSYEQYV. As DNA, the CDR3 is TGTGCCAGCTCACAAGACAGGTCTTACGAGCAGTACGTC.

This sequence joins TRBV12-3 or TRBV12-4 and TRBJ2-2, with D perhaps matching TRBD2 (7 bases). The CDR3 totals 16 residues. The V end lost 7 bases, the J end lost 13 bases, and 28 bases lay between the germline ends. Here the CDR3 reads CASTPGRGQSGRGLFF. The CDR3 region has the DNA TGTGCCAGCACACCCGGGCGGGGGCAGTCTGGGAGAGGGCTGTTTTTT.